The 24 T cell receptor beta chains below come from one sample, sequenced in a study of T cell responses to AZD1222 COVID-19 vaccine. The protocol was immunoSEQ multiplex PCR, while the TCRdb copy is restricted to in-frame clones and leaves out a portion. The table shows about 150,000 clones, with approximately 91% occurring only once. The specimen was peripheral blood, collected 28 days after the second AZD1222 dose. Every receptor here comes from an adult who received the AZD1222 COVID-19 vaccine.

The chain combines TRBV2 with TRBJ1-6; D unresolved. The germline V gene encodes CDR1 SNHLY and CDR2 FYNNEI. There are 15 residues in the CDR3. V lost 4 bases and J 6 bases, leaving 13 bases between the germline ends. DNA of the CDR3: TGTGCCAGCAGTGTCCAGCTTTCCGGTAATTCACCCCTCCACTTT. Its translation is CASSVQLSGNSPLHF.

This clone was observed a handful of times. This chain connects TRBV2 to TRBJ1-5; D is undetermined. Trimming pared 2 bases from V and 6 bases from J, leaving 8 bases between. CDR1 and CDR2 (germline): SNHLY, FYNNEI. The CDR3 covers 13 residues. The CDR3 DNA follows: TGTGCCAGCAGTGAAACGGTGTTTCAGCCCCAGCATTTT. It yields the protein CASSETVFQPQHF.

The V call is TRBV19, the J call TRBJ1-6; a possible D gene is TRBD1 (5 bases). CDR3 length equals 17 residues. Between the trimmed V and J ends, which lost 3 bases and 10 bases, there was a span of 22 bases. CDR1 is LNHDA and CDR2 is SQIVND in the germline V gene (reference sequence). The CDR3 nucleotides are TGTGCCAGTAGTATCGAACGCCCGACTAGAAGGGACTCACCCCTCCACTTT. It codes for CASSIERPTRRDSPLHF.

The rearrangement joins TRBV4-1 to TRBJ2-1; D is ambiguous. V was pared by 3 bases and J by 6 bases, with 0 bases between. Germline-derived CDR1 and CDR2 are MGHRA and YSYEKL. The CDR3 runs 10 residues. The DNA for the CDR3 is TGCGCCAGCAGCCACAATGAGCAGTTCTTC. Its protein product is CASSHNEQFF.

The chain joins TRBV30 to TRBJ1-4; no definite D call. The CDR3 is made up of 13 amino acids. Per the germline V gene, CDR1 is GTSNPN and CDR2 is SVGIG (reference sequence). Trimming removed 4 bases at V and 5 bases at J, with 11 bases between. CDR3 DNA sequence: TGTGCCTGGAATAACGGGGTGAATGAAAAACTGTTTTTT. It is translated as CAWNNGVNEKLFF.

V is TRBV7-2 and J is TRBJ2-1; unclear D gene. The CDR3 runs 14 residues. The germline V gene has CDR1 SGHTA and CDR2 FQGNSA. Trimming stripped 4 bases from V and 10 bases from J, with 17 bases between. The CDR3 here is CASSSPTLTGEQFF. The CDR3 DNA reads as TGTGCCAGCAGCTCACCTACCTTGACTGGGGAGCAGTTCTTC.

The CDR3 loop reads CASSQQTGPVPYEQYF. CDR3 coding DNA: TGCGCCAGCAGCCAACAGACAGGGCCAGTTCCCTACGAGCAGTACTTC. J is TRBJ2-7 and V is TRBV4-1; 7 bases match TRBD1. This CDR3 spans 16 amino acids. Germline V gene lookup returns CDR1 MGHRA and CDR2 YSYEKL. J lost 2 bases, V lost 2 bases, and 9 bases had no gene match.

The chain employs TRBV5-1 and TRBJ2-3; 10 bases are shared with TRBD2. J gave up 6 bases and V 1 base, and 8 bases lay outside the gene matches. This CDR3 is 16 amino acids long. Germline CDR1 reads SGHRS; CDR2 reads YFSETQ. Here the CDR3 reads CASSLSLAGVSDTQYF. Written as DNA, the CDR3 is TGCGCCAGCAGCTTGTCTCTAGCGGGAGTTTCGGATACGCAGTATTTT.

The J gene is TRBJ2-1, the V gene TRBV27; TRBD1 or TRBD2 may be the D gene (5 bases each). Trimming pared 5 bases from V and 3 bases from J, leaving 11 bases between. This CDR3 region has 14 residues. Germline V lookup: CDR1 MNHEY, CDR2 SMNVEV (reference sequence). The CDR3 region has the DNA TGTGCCAGCAGTAGAGAGGGGCTCTACAATGAGCAGTTCTTC. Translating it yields CASSREGLYNEQFF.

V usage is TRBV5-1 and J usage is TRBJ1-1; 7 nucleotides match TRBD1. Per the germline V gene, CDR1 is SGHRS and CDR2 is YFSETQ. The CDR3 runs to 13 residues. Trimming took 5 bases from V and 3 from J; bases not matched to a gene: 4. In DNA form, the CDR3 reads TGCGCCAGCAGTAACAGGGGAGACACTGAAGCTTTCTTT. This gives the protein CASSNRGDTEAFF.

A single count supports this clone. CDR3 in amino acids: CASSPPDRRTNEKLFF. CDR3 DNA sequence: TGTGCCAGCAGCCCCCCCGACAGGAGAACTAATGAAAAACTGTTTTTT. The chain recombines TRBV6-6 with TRBJ1-4; a weak D match, TRBD1 (6 bases). The V gene's germline CDR1 is MNHNY and CDR2 SVGAGI (reference sequence). V lost 6 bases to trimming and J lost 1 base, with 15 bases between them. CDR3 length equals 16 residues.

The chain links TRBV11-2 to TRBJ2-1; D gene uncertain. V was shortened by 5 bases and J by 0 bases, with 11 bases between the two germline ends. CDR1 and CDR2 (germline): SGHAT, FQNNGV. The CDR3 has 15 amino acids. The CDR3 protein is CASSPRRSSYNEQFF. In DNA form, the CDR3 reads TGTGCCAGCAGCCCACGACGGAGCTCCTACAATGAGCAGTTCTTC.

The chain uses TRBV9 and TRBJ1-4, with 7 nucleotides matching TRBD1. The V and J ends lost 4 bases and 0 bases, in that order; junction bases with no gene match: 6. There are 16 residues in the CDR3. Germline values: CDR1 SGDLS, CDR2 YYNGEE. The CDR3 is CASSTDQGATNEKLFF. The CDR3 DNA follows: TGTGCCAGCAGCACCGACCAGGGGGCAACTAATGAAAAACTGTTTTTT.

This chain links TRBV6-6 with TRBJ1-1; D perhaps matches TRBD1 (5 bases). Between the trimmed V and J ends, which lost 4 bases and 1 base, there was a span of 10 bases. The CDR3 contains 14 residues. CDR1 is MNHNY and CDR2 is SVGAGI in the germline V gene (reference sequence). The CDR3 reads CASSLLTGNTEAFF. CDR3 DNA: TGTGCCAGCAGTTTACTTACAGGGAACACTGAAGCTTTCTTT.

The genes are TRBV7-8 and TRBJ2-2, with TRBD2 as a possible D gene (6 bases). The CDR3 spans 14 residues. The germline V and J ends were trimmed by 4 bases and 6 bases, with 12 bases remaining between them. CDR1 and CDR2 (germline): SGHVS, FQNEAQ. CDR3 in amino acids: CASSYRGGAGELFF. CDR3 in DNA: TGTGCCAGCAGCTACCGCGGCGGGGCCGGGGAGCTGTTTTTT.

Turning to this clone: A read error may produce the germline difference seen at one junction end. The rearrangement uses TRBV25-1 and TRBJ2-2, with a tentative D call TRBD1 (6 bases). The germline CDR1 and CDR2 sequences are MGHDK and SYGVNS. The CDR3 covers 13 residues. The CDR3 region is CASSEWDTRELFF. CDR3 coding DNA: TGTGCCAGCAGTGAATGGGACACCCGGGAGCTGTTTTTT.

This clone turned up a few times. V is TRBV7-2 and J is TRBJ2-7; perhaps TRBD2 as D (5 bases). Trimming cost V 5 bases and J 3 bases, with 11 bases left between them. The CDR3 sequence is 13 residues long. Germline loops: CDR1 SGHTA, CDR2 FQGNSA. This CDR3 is CASSTTRNYEQYF. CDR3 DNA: TGTGCCAGCAGCACCACTAGGAACTACGAGCAGTACTTC.

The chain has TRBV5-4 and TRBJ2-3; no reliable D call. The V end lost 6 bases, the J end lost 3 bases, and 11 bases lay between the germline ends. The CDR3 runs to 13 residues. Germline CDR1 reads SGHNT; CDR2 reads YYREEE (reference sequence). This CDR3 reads CASTLDATDTQYF. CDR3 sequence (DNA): TGTGCCAGCACCTTAGATGCGACAGATACGCAGTATTTT. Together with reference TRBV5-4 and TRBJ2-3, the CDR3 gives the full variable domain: ETGVTQSPTHLIKTRGQQVTLRCSSQSGHNTVSWYQQALGQGPQFIFQYYREEENGRGNFPPRFSGLQFPNYSSELNVNALELDDSALYLCASTLDATDTQYFGPGTRLTVL.

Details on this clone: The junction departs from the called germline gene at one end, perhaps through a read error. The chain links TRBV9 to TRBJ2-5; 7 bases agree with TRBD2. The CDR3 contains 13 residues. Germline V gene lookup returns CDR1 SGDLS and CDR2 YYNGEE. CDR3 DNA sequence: TGTGCCAGCAGCGTAGCAGAGCGGGGACCCGGGGACTTC. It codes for CASSVAERGPGDF.

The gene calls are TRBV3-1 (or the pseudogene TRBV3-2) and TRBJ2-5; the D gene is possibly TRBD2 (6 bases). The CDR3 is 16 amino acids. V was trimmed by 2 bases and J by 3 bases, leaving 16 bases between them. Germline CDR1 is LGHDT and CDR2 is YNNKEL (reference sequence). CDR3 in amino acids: CASSQPPGWGEETQYF. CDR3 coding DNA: TGTGCCAGCAGCCAACCCCCTGGTTGGGGGGAAGAGACCCAGTACTTC.

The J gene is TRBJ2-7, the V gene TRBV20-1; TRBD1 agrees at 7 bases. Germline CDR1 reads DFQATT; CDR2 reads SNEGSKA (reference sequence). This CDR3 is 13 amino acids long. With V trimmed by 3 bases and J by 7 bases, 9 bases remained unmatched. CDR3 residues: CSASNRGLGEQYF. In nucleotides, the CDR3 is TGCAGTGCTAGTAACAGGGGTCTGGGGGAGCAGTACTTC.

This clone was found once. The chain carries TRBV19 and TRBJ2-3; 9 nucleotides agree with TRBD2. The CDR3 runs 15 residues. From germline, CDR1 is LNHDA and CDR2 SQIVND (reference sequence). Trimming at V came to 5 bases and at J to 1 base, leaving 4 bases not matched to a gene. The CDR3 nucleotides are TGTGCCAGTAGTTCGTCTAGCGGGGGCACAGATACGCAGTATTTT. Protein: CASSSSSGGTDTQYF.

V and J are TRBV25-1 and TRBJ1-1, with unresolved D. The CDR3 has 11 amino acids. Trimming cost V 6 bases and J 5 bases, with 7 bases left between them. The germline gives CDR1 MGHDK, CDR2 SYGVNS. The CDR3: CASSTGTEAFF. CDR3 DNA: TGTGCCAGCAGCACGGGGACTGAAGCTTTCTTT.

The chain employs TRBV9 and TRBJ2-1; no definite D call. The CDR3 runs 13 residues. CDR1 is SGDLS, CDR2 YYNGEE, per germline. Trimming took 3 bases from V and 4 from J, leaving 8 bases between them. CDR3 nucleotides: TGTGCCAGCAGCGCCAGAGTTTACAATGAGCAGTTCTTC. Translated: CASSARVYNEQFF.